This passage covers 26 T cell receptor beta chains from one sample sequenced in a study of CD8 T cells in Susac syndrome. Random hexamers were used to reverse transcribe an amount of roughly 0.45 to 1 ug RNA. TCRdb re-derived calls from the immunoSEQ multiplex PCR reads in MiXCR, one entry per CDR3 protein. The repertoire holds about 76,000 distinct CDR3 sequences, with around 93% as singletons. The sequencing sample was made of CD8+ T cells from PBMCs. Source of these receptors: a human donor with Susac syndrome.

V and J are TRBV4-3 and TRBJ1-2; D is perhaps TRBD1 (5 bases). This CDR3 is built from 15 residues. The V gene's germline CDR1 is LGHNA and CDR2 YSLEER. V shed 0 bases and J shed 4 bases, with 12 bases lying between them. CDR3 in amino acids: CASSQEVQRGYGYTF. In DNA form, the CDR3 reads TGCGCCAGCAGCCAAGAAGTGCAGAGGGGCTATGGCTACACCTTC.

V is TRBV5-4 and J is TRBJ1-1, with TRBD1 matching over 7 bases. The CDR3 has 14 residues. V gave up 4 bases and J gave up 5 bases; unmatched junction bases: 8. Germline CDR1 reads SGHNT; CDR2 reads YYREEE (reference sequence). DNA of the CDR3: TGTGCCAGCAGCCCTACAGGGGTGGATACTGAAGCTTTCTTT. This translates into CASSPTGVDTEAFF.

This clonotype was recorded only once. The chain has TRBV3-1 and TRBJ2-1; 13 bases match TRBD2. Germline V CDR1 and CDR2: LGHDT, YNNKEL (reference sequence). Trimming cost V 7 bases and J 7 bases; bases outside gene matches: 7. There are 15 residues in the CDR3. The CDR3 coding sequence is TGTGCCAGCACCCTCACTAGCGGGGGGGGAAATGAGCAGTTCTTC. The encoded protein is CASTLTSGGGNEQFF.

The V and J genes are TRBV28 and TRBJ1-5; no clear D gene. Germline lookup yields CDR1 MDHEN and CDR2 SYDVKM. The ends were cut back, 4 bases at V and 9 bases at J, with 13 bases in the middle. The CDR3 contains 13 residues. CDR3: CASSSHLIGPQHF. In DNA form, the CDR3 reads TGTGCCAGCAGTTCCCACCTCATCGGGCCCCAGCATTTT.

J is TRBJ2-1 and V is TRBV20-1; a weak D match, TRBD2 (7 bases). The CDR3 runs to 14 residues. V dropped 6 bases and J dropped 8 bases, with 20 bases sitting between them. Germline V gene lookup returns CDR1 DFQATT and CDR2 SNEGSKA (reference sequence). This CDR3 is CSARKRGGFDEQFF. CDR3 sequence (DNA): TGCAGTGCCCGTAAGAGGGGGGGGTTTGATGAGCAGTTCTTC.

The chain combines TRBV9 with TRBJ2-6; D gene uncertain. With 0 bases removed from V and 0 bases from J, the gap between germline ends came to 7 bases. This CDR3 spans 16 amino acids. Germline assignment: CDR1 SGDLS and CDR2 YYNGEE. CDR3 amino acids: CASSVGALSGANVLTF. In nucleotides, the CDR3 is TGTGCCAGCAGCGTAGGCGCCCTCTCTGGGGCCAACGTCCTGACTTTC. The full variable domain, with the rest looked up from reference TRBV9 and TRBJ2-6, is DSGVTQTPKHLITATGQRVTLRCSPRSGDLSVYWYQQSLDQGLQFLIQYYNGEERAKGNILERFSAQQFPDLHSELNLSSLELGDSALYFCASSVGALSGANVLTFGAGSRLTVL.

The chain employs TRBV4-2 and TRBJ2-7; D not certain. Germline V gene lookup returns CDR1 LGHNA and CDR2 YNFKEQ. The CDR3 totals 15 residues. The V end lost 1 base, the J end lost 0 bases, and 10 bases lay between the germline ends. The CDR3: CASSQGSRSSYEQYF. CDR3 sequence (DNA): TGTGCCAGCAGCCAAGGTAGCCGAAGCTCCTACGAGCAGTACTTC.

CDR3 loop: CASSPWTGPLYNEQFF. DNA for the CDR3: TGTGCCAGCAGCCCCTGGACAGGCCCCCTTTACAATGAGCAGTTCTTC. The chain carries TRBV7-9 and TRBJ2-1, with 7 bases lining up with TRBD1. Trimming removed 5 bases from V and 4 bases from J; junction bases left unmatched: 11. Germline CDR1 reads SEHNR; CDR2 reads FQNEAQ (reference sequence). CDR3 length equals 16 residues.

This clonotype was seen more than once but under ten times. In DNA, the CDR3 is TGTGCCAGCTCATCTTACACCGGGGAGCTGTTTTTT. Translated: CASSSYTGELFF. This chain joins TRBV18 and TRBJ2-2; the D is unclear. Trimming took off 5 bases at V and 3 bases at J, with 4 bases between the two ends. The germline gives CDR1 KGHSH, CDR2 LQKENI. The CDR3 is made up of 12 amino acids.

The table lists this clonotype with a count of one. The V call is TRBV7-9, the J call TRBJ2-5; D call uncertain. The CDR3 extends over 15 amino acids. V lost 4 bases and J 5 bases, leaving 17 bases between the germline ends. Germline-derived CDR1 and CDR2 are SEHNR and FQNEAQ (reference sequence). CDR3 coding DNA: TGTGCCAGCAGCTCCAACCAACCGGACGGGGAGACCCAGTACTTC. Translation gives CASSSNQPDGETQYF.

V is TRBV6-5 and J is TRBJ2-2, with D possibly TRBD2 on 5 matching bases. CDR1 MNHEY and CDR2 SVGAGI come from the germline V gene. The ends were cut back, 0 bases at V and 6 bases at J, with 14 bases in the middle. The CDR3 length is 16 residues. Written as DNA, the CDR3 is TGTGCCAGCAGTTACTCGCCGGACCAGAGGGCCGGGGAGCTGTTTTTT. Residues: CASSYSPDQRAGELFF.

The CDR3 sequence is CASSRFGTGVTDTQYF. CDR3 DNA sequence: TGTGCCAGCAGCCGCTTCGGGACAGGGGTTACAGATACGCAGTATTTT. The chain couples TRBV12-3 or TRBV12-4 to TRBJ2-3, with 10 bases fitting TRBD1. V lost 6 bases and J lost 3; bases outside the gene matches: 9. This CDR3 is built from 16 residues.

This chain links TRBV20-1 with TRBJ2-3, with TRBD2 matching over 10 bases. The CDR3 spans 16 residues. Germline lookup yields CDR1 DFQATT and CDR2 SNEGSKA (reference sequence). The ends lost 1 base at V and 1 base at J; junction bases unmatched: 5. CDR3 residues: CSARAGTSAGTDTQYF. The CDR3 nucleotides read TGCAGTGCTAGAGCCGGGACTAGCGCCGGCACAGATACGCAGTATTTT.

The J gene is TRBJ2-1, the V gene TRBV4-1; D perhaps matches TRBD1 (6 bases). CDR1 MGHRA and CDR2 YSYEKL come from the germline V gene. The V and J ends lost 1 base and 4 bases respectively, with 11 bases between them. CDR3 length: 15 amino acids. CDR3 sequence reads: CASSQGQVGYNEQFF. The CDR3 nucleotides are TGCGCCAGCAGCCAAGGACAGGTGGGGTACAATGAGCAGTTCTTC.

The chain is built from TRBV28 and TRBJ2-1; D gene unclear. Germline lookup yields CDR1 MDHEN and CDR2 SYDVKM. Trimming removed 5 bases from V and 0 bases from J, with 14 bases in between. The CDR3 length is 16 residues. CDR3 nucleotides: TGTGCCAGCAGTACATACAGTGTGAACTCCTACAATGAGCAGTTCTTC. It specifies CASSTYSVNSYNEQFF.

The chain is built from TRBV7-9 and TRBJ2-1, with a tentative D call TRBD1 (6 bases). CDR3 length equals 15 residues. Germline loops: CDR1 SEHNR, CDR2 FQNEAQ (reference sequence). V shed 1 base and J shed 6 bases, with 13 bases lying between them. The CDR3: CASSLGTAPTNEQFF. CDR3 coding DNA: TGTGCCAGCAGCTTAGGGACAGCCCCTACCAATGAGCAGTTCTTC.

The chain combines TRBV11-2 with TRBJ2-1; D remains unclear. The V and J ends lost 1 base and 5 bases respectively, with 9 bases between them. There are 14 residues in the CDR3. Germline CDR1 reads SGHAT; CDR2 reads FQNNGV. The CDR3 loop is CASSLGHTNNEQFF. CDR3 nucleotide sequence: TGTGCCAGCAGCTTAGGACACACCAACAATGAGCAGTTCTTC. Filled out from reference TRBV11-2 and TRBJ2-1, the complete variable domain reads EAGVAQSPRYKIIEKRQSVAFWCNPISGHATLYWYQQILGQGPKLLIQFQNNGVVDDSQLPKDRFSAERLKGVDSTLKIQPAKLEDSAVYLCASSLGHTNNEQFFGPGTRLTVL.

The chain employs TRBV20-1 and TRBJ1-4, with D possibly TRBD1 on 6 matching bases. V lost 0 bases and J lost 5, with 10 bases in between. The CDR3 spans 14 residues. CDR1 and CDR2 (germline): DFQATT, SNEGSKA (reference sequence). CDR3 bases: TGCAGTGCTAGAGAACAGGGTGGGAATGAAAAACTGTTTTTT. This gives the protein CSAREQGGNEKLFF.

This clonotype was observed once. The gene calls are TRBV29-1 and TRBJ2-2; perhaps D is TRBD1 or TRBD2 (5 bases each). Germline CDR1 is SQVTM and CDR2 is ANQGSEA. This CDR3 is built from 15 residues. Trimming stripped 7 bases from V and 0 bases from J, with 15 bases between. CDR3 in amino acids: CSGGPREANTGELFF. The CDR3 nucleotides read TGCAGCGGGGGACCCCGAGAGGCGAACACCGGGGAGCTGTTTTTT.

This sequence joins TRBV13 and TRBJ1-1; D remains ambiguous. CDR1 PRHDT and CDR2 FYEKMQ come from the germline V gene (reference sequence). Trimming took off 0 bases at V and 0 bases at J, with 14 bases between the two ends. This CDR3 comprises 17 residues. The CDR3 here is CASSLGRSGKLNTEAFF. CDR3 coding DNA: TGTGCCAGCAGCTTAGGCCGTTCTGGGAAATTGAACACTGAAGCTTTCTTT.

The rearrangement links TRBV2 to TRBJ2-1; 8 nucleotides align to TRBD2. The CDR3 runs to 18 residues. Germline loops: CDR1 SNHLY, CDR2 FYNNEI. The V gene end was trimmed by 6 bases and the J gene end by 0 bases; junction bases not matched to a gene: 13. CDR3 DNA: TGTGCCAGCAGCGTTACTAGCGGTGACCTCAGCTCCTACAATGAGCAGTTCTTC. Amino acid sequence: CASSVTSGDLSSYNEQFF.

The chain is built from TRBV7-9 and TRBJ2-7; no clear D. The CDR3 covers 12 residues. Germline V gives CDR1 SEHNR, CDR2 FQNEAQ (reference sequence). Deletions cut 4 bases from V and 5 bases from J, with 9 bases between. CDR3 region: CASSSLDHEQYF. CDR3 nucleotide sequence: TGTGCCAGCAGCTCACTGGACCACGAGCAGTACTTC. The full variable domain, completed using reference TRBV7-9 and TRBJ2-7, is DTGVSQNPRHKITKRGQNVTFRCDPISEHNRLYWYRQTLGQGPEFLTYFQNEAQLEKSRLLSDRFSAERPKGSFSTLEIQRTEQGDSAMYLCASSSLDHEQYFGPGTRLTVT.

DNA of the CDR3: TGTGCCACCAGTGATTCTGGGTCCTACAATGAGCAGTTCTTC. It encodes CATSDSGSYNEQFF. This rearrangement joins TRBV24-1 to TRBJ2-1; D is undetermined. Trimming pared 2 bases from V and 1 base from J, leaving 5 bases between. Germline V gene lookup returns CDR1 KGHDR and CDR2 SFDVKD. The CDR3 runs to 14 residues.

CDR3 in amino acids: CASSSGAGERQPQHF. CDR3 coding DNA: TGTGCCAGCAGCTCGGGGGCAGGGGAGCGTCAGCCCCAGCATTTT. This sequence joins TRBV5-6 and TRBJ1-5, with D possibly being TRBD1 (6 bases). The CDR3 spans 15 residues. Germline-derived CDR1 and CDR2 are SGHDT and YYEEEE. V lost 3 bases, J lost 6 bases, and 16 bases lay in between.

As concerns this clonotype: A read error may account for a junction end that differs from germline. The chain joins TRBV4-3 to TRBJ2-7; 10 bases are shared with TRBD1. The CDR3 runs 14 residues. CDR1 and CDR2 (germline): LGHNA, YSLEER. The CDR3, as DNA: TGCGCCAGCAGCCAAGAGACAGGGGGCTACGAGCAGTGGTTC. Its protein is CASSQETGGYEQWF.

This chain joins TRBV7-9 and TRBJ1-2, with D unclear. The CDR3 is 13 amino acids. Germline V gene lookup returns CDR1 SEHNR and CDR2 FQNEAQ (reference sequence). The V end was cut by 5 bases, the J end by 8 bases, with 15 bases between. This CDR3 reads CASSPTTAWGYTF. In DNA, the CDR3 is TGTGCCAGCAGCCCGACTACGGCTTGGGGCTACACCTTC.